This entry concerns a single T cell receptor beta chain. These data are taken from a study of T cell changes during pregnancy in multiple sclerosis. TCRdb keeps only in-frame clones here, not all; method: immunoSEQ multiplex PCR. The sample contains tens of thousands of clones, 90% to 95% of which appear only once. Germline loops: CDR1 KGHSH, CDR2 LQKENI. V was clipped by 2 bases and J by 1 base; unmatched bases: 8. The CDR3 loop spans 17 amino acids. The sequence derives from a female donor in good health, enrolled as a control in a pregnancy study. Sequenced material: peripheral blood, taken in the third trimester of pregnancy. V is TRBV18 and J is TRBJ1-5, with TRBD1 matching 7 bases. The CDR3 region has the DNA TGTGCCAGCTCACCATCATTTGGGGGACAGAGCAATCAGCCCCAGCATTTT. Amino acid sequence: CASSPSFGGQSNQPQHF.